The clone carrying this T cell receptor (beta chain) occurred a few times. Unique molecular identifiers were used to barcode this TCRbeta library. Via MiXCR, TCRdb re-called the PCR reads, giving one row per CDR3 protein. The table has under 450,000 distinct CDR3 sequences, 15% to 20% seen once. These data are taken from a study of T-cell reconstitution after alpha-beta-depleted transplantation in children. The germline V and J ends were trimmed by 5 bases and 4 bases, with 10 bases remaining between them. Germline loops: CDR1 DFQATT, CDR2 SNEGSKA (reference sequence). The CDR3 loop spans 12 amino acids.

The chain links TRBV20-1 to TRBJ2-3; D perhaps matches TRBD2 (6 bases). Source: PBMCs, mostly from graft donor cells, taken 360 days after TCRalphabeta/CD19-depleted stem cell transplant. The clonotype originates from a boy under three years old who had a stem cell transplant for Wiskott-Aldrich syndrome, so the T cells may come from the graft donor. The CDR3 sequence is CSAGGISDTQYF. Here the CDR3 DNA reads TGCAGTGCTGGGGGGATATCAGATACGCAGTATTTT.